This T cell receptor (beta chain) was sequenced during a study of cytomegalovirus exposure and HLA in healthy donors. The study's findings and limits: With DRB1 most and HLA-C fewest, TCR association rates differed between HLA loci in a later analysis. Later analysis revealed greater clonal expansion in HLA-associated TCR beta chains than in equally common others. Investigators reported more than 150 TCR beta chains as tied to cytomegalovirus.

A multiplex PCR was run with 60 Vbeta primers and 13 Jbeta primers. Sequencing used immunoSEQ multiplex PCR; TCRdb keeps in-frame clones, though not all of them. Of a few hundred thousand clones in the sample, about 70% were seen once. The CDR3 totals 13 residues. V shed 0 bases, J shed 8 bases, and the junction held 1 base outside the gene matches. Germline assignment: CDR1 LGHNT and CDR2 FRNRAP. In this sample, this clone turned up once. What it binds is unknown. The V call is TRBV12-5, the J call TRBJ2-1; TRBD2 agrees at 7 bases. Sequencing was performed on PBMCs. The receptor was derived from a woman younger than 45 in good health and CMV-seronegative. The CDR3 DNA is TGTGCTAGTGGTTTGGTACGGGGGGATGAGCAGTTCTTC. Its protein is CASGLVRGDEQFF. Together with reference TRBV12-5 and TRBJ2-1, the CDR3 gives the full variable domain: DARVTQTPRHKVTEMGQEVTMRCQPILGHNTVFWYRQTMMQGLELLAYFRNRAPLDDSGMPKDRFSAEMPDATLATLKIQPSEPRDSAVYFCASGLVRGDEQFFGPGTRLTVL.